These 6 T cell receptor beta chains share one sample of origin, sequenced in a study of blood T cell repertoires in COVID-19. Profiled with immunoSEQ multiplex PCR; TCRdb holds only in-frame clones, not every one. The sample gives a few hundred thousand clones, around nine tenths of which show up once; approximately 5.1% is in the top ten. Sequencing was carried out using peripheral blood. The receptor source for this set is a woman aged 55-69 years with COVID-19, enrolled during active disease.

Remarks on this clone: Other DNA sequences from this sample encode an identical CDR3 as well. The chain has TRBV3-1 (or the pseudogene TRBV3-2) and TRBJ2-7; 8 bases line up with TRBD1. From germline, CDR1 is LGHDT and CDR2 YNNKEL (reference sequence). V shed 1 base and J 2 bases; nucleotides not matched to a gene: 4. There are 15 residues in the CDR3. In DNA, the CDR3 is TGTGCCAGCAGCCAAGGACAGGGGAAAACCTACGAGCAGTACTTC. The encoded protein is CASSQGQGKTYEQYF.

The chain links TRBV10-3 to TRBJ1-2; 8 positions match TRBD1. The CDR3 spans 14 residues. The junction had 11 bases not matched to a gene; V was cut back by 8 bases and J by 6 bases. Germline V gene lookup returns CDR1 ENHRY and CDR2 SYGVKD. CDR3 sequence: CAILQGDRRDGYTF. The CDR3, as DNA: TGTGCCATCTTACAGGGGGATCGTAGGGATGGCTACACCTTC.

This clone was detected only once. The chain is built from TRBV13 and TRBJ2-7; D is perhaps TRBD2 (6 bases). V lost 5 bases to trimming and J lost 2 bases, with 13 bases between them. The CDR3 is 14 residues long. Germline V lookup: CDR1 PRHDT, CDR2 FYEKMQ (reference sequence). DNA for the CDR3: TGTGCCAGCAGCCATGGGGGGAGTCCCTACGAGCAGTACTTC. Translated: CASSHGGSPYEQYF.

The rearrangement links TRBV24-1 to TRBJ1-2; D not resolved. V was trimmed by 12 bases and J by 2 bases, leaving 18 bases between them. Per germline, CDR1 KGHDR and CDR2 SFDVKD. This CDR3 is built from 14 residues. The CDR3 spells CAAIAGLRNYGYTF. In nucleotides, the CDR3 is TGTGCCGCCATTGCGGGCCTTCGAAACTATGGCTACACCTTC.

The chain couples TRBV19 to TRBJ2-7; TRBD2 matches at 9 bases. Per the germline V gene, CDR1 is LNHDA and CDR2 is SQIVND (reference sequence). V was pared by 4 bases and J by 0 bases, with 7 bases of the junction left unmatched. This CDR3 has 16 amino acids. The CDR3 DNA follows: TGTGCCAGTAGTACCACTCGACTAGCGGACTCCTACGAGCAGTACTTC. Translation gives CASSTTRLADSYEQYF.

The chain combines TRBV5-1 with TRBJ2-5, with 9 bases identical to TRBD1. CDR1 is SGHRS, CDR2 YFSETQ, per germline. V lost 5 bases, J lost 3 bases, and 5 bases stayed unmatched. The CDR3 is 14 amino acids. This CDR3 is CASRYRTGEETQYF. CDR3 nucleotides: TGCGCCAGCAGATACCGGACAGGGGAAGAGACCCAGTACTTC.